This entry lists 28 T cell receptor beta chains sequenced from one sample in a study of T cell responses to AZD1222 COVID-19 vaccine. Produced via immunoSEQ multiplex PCR; TCRdb's table is partial and in-frame only. Of some 110,000 clones listed, 89% are singletons. The specimen comprised peripheral blood, sampled on day 0 of AZD1222 vaccination. These TCRs come from an adult in good health.

The gene calls are TRBV9 and TRBJ2-7, with D perhaps matching TRBD2 (5 bases). Trimming took 3 bases from V and 6 from J, leaving 16 bases between them. Germline lookup yields CDR1 SGDLS and CDR2 YYNGEE. This CDR3 is built from 14 residues. CDR3: CASSDTGIPSEQYF. CDR3 bases: TGTGCCAGCAGCGATACCGGGATTCCCTCCGAGCAGTACTTC. Variable domain in full (rest from reference TRBV9 and TRBJ2-7): DSGVTQTPKHLITATGQRVTLRCSPRSGDLSVYWYQQSLDQGLQFLIQYYNGEERAKGNILERFSAQQFPDLHSELNLSSLELGDSALYFCASSDTGIPSEQYFGPGTRLTVT.

The V call is TRBV7-6, the J call TRBJ2-6; TRBD1 matches 9 bases. J was trimmed by 2 bases and V by 6 bases; bases with no gene match: 11. The CDR3 extends over 18 amino acids. Germline-derived CDR1 and CDR2 are SGHVS and FNYEAQ. CDR3 in amino acids: CASRSTGGAGTGANVLTF. CDR3 nucleotides: TGTGCCAGCAGATCTACAGGGGGCGCTGGTACTGGGGCCAACGTCCTGACTTTC.

The V gene is TRBV5-4, the J gene TRBJ2-3, with 8 bases aligning to TRBD2. J gave up 0 bases and V 6 bases, and 6 bases lay outside the gene matches. CDR3 length equals 15 residues. The germline V gene encodes CDR1 SGHNT and CDR2 YYREEE (reference sequence). CDR3 amino acids: CASKSGGTSTDTQYF. CDR3 DNA sequence: TGTGCCAGCAAGAGCGGGGGTACTAGCACAGATACGCAGTATTTT. Together with reference TRBV5-4 and TRBJ2-3, the CDR3 gives the full variable domain: ETGVTQSPTHLIKTRGQQVTLRCSSQSGHNTVSWYQQALGQGPQFIFQYYREEENGRGNFPPRFSGLQFPNYSSELNVNALELDDSALYLCASKSGGTSTDTQYFGPGTRLTVL.

This rearrangement joins TRBV10-2 to TRBJ1-4; TRBD1 agrees at 7 bases. The CDR3 length is 15 residues. V lost 3 bases and J lost 7; bases outside the gene matches: 8. Germline CDR1 reads WSHSY; CDR2 reads SAAADI. In DNA form, the CDR3 reads TGCGCCAGCAGTGACCCCGGGACAGTTAGTGAAAAACTGTTTTTT. Protein: CASSDPGTVSEKLFF.

This rearrangement joins TRBV7-9 to TRBJ2-7; TRBD1 aligns across 7 bases. Unmatched junction bases numbered 6, after V lost 5 bases and J lost 2 bases. The CDR3 runs 14 residues. Germline values: CDR1 SEHNR, CDR2 FQNEAQ (reference sequence). In DNA, the CDR3 is TGTGCCAGCAGCCAGACAGGGTTTACCTACGAGCAGTACTTC. It yields the protein CASSQTGFTYEQYF.

The chain is built from TRBV6-6 and TRBJ1-1, with 8 bases lining up with TRBD1. Trimming cost V 8 bases and J 8 bases; bases outside gene matches: 10. The germline gives CDR1 MNHNY, CDR2 SVGAGI (reference sequence). This CDR3 has 13 residues. The CDR3 DNA reads TGTGCCAGCGAGGCGCAGGGGGCCCCCGAAGCTTTCTTT. Translation gives CASEAQGAPEAFF.

With regard to this clone: Without the conserved terminal phenylalanine or tryptophan, this CDR3 likely stems from a read error. The J gene is TRBJ1-6, the V gene TRBV3-1 (or the pseudogene TRBV3-2); 7 bases agree with TRBD1. The length of the CDR3 is 15 residues. The V gene end was trimmed by 1 base and the J gene end by 6 bases; junction bases not matched to a gene: 3. Germline loops: CDR1 LGHDT, CDR2 YNNKEL (reference sequence). CDR3 sequence (DNA): TGTGCCAGCAGCCAAGGTCGACAGGGTAATTCACCCCTCCACCTT. This sequence encodes CASSQGRQGNSPLHL.

The genes are TRBV5-4 and TRBJ2-1, with 8 bases identical to TRBD2. The ends lost 4 bases at V and 2 bases at J; junction bases unmatched: 8. The CDR3 totals 16 residues. Per germline, CDR1 SGHNT and CDR2 YYREEE (reference sequence). CDR3 in DNA: TGTGCCAGCAGCCCGGTTCCCGGGGGGGCCTACAATGAGCAGTTCTTC. Residues: CASSPVPGGAYNEQFF.

The chain links TRBV3-1 (or the pseudogene TRBV3-2) to TRBJ2-3; 9 bases are a match to TRBD1. The ends lost 0 bases at V and 4 bases at J; junction bases unmatched: 2. Germline values: CDR1 LGHDT, CDR2 YNNKEL (reference sequence). The CDR3 is made up of 15 amino acids. The CDR3 loop reads CASSQDGDRADTQYF. CDR3 bases: TGTGCCAGCAGCCAAGATGGGGACAGGGCAGATACGCAGTATTTT.

V gene TRBV10-3 combines with J gene TRBJ1-5; D gene uncertain. The CDR3 loop spans 16 amino acids. Germline V gene lookup returns CDR1 ENHRY and CDR2 SYGVKD. V was clipped by 0 bases and J by 6 bases, with 15 bases between them. The CDR3 is CAISESRQTRRQPQHF. The CDR3 coding sequence is TGTGCCATCAGTGAGTCAAGGCAGACGCGTCGTCAGCCCCAGCATTTT.

The chain uses TRBV19 and TRBJ1-1; D is unclear. The ends were cut back, 2 bases at V and 1 base at J, with 5 bases in the middle. This CDR3 is built from 13 residues. CDR1 LNHDA and CDR2 SQIVND come from the germline V gene (reference sequence). CDR3 in amino acids: CASSINWNTEAFF. Here the CDR3 DNA reads TGTGCCAGTAGTATAAACTGGAACACTGAAGCTTTCTTT.

The V call is TRBV19, the J call TRBJ2-5; D uncertain. Germline V lookup: CDR1 LNHDA, CDR2 SQIVND (reference sequence). V was shortened by 2 bases and J by 0 bases, with 10 bases between the two germline ends. This CDR3 comprises 15 residues. The CDR3: CASSIRVSYQETQYF. CDR3 nucleotides: TGTGCCAGTAGTATAAGGGTTTCGTACCAAGAGACCCAGTACTTC.

This sequence joins TRBV10-3 and TRBJ1-4; 7 bases line up with TRBD1. The CDR3 runs to 17 residues. Germline V lookup: CDR1 ENHRY, CDR2 SYGVKD. V shed 3 bases, J shed 5 bases, and the junction held 12 bases outside the gene matches. Here the CDR3 reads CAISETTNRGENEKLFF. CDR3 nucleotide sequence: TGTGCCATCAGTGAAACTACCAACAGGGGCGAGAATGAAAAACTGTTTTTT.

V and J are TRBV15 and TRBJ1-4; no firm D call. Germline-derived CDR1 and CDR2 are LNHNV and YYDKDF (reference sequence). This CDR3 spans 15 amino acids. Trimming cost V 0 bases and J 8 bases, with 13 bases left between them. In DNA form, the CDR3 reads TGTGCCACCAGCAGAGAAGGCAGAGTTTCAGAAAAACTGTTTTTT. It translates to CATSREGRVSEKLFF.

The V and J genes are TRBV7-2 and TRBJ2-7, with D tentatively TRBD1 or TRBD2 (6 bases each). The V and J ends lost 4 bases and 6 bases respectively, with 19 bases between them. The CDR3 runs to 15 residues. From germline, CDR1 is SGHTA and CDR2 FQGNSA. CDR3 DNA sequence: TGTGCCAGCAGCTCCCAAGTGGGGGGCCATAGCGAGCAGTACTTC. Translated: CASSSQVGGHSEQYF.

The gene calls are TRBV7-8 and TRBJ1-1; D possibly corresponds to TRBD1 (5 bases). V lost 5 bases, J lost 0 bases, and 16 bases lay in between. Germline CDR1 and CDR2: SGHVS and FQNEAQ. The CDR3 loop spans 16 amino acids. CDR3 residues: CASSPRTQVMNTEAFF. CDR3 DNA sequence: TGTGCCAGCAGCCCAAGGACACAGGTTATGAACACTGAAGCTTTCTTT.

The CDR3 bases are TGTGCCAGCAGCACAGGGAGAGACACTGAAGCTTTCTTT. Translation: CASSTGRDTEAFF. The V call is TRBV7-9, the J call TRBJ1-1; a possible D gene is TRBD1 (6 bases). CDR1 is SEHNR and CDR2 is FQNEAQ in the germline V gene (reference sequence). V lost 5 bases and J lost 3, with 10 bases in between. This CDR3 contains 13 residues.

The genes are TRBV7-9 and TRBJ2-1, with D unresolved. Germline V gene sequence: CDR1 SEHNR, CDR2 FQNEAQ (reference sequence). Deletions cut 6 bases from V and 3 bases from J, with 3 bases between. The CDR3 spans 11 residues. CDR3 coding DNA: TGTGCCAGCAGAGACTACAATGAGCAGTTCTTC. Its translation: CASRDYNEQFF.

The genes are TRBV6-5 and TRBJ2-7; 10 bases are a match to TRBD2. Unmatched junction bases numbered 11, after V lost 6 bases and J lost 6 bases. Germline-derived CDR1 and CDR2 are MNHEY and SVGAGI. The CDR3 contains 15 residues. The CDR3 DNA is TGTGCCAGCAGGCTACTAGCGGGGACACCTTCCGAGCAGTACTTC. Residues: CASRLLAGTPSEQYF.

Notes on this clone: The same CDR3 is also encoded by other DNA sequences in this sample. V and J are TRBV30 and TRBJ1-2; TRBD1 agrees at 8 bases. J lost 4 bases, V lost 3 bases, and 4 bases had no gene match. In germline, CDR1 is GTSNPN, CDR2 SVGIG (reference sequence). This CDR3 spans 13 amino acids. The CDR3 coding sequence is TGTGCCTGGAGCGTTACAGGGGGCTATGGCTACACCTTC. Protein sequence: CAWSVTGGYGYTF.

This chain joins TRBV12-1 and TRBJ1-3; the table's D call, TRBD1, was not checked against the DNA. TRBV12-1 represents a pseudogene. The CDR3 is 19 residues long. In nucleotides, the CDR3 is TGTGCCAGCAGCCCCGACAGGGGCGTTCTTCTAAGCTCTGGAAACACCATATATTTT. Translation gives CASSPDRGVLLSSGNTIYF.

V gene TRBV29-1 combines with J gene TRBJ2-7, with TRBD1 as a possible D gene (5 bases). The CDR3 sequence is 15 residues long. From germline, CDR1 is SQVTM and CDR2 ANQGSEA. Trimming took off 0 bases at V and 3 bases at J, with 15 bases between the two ends. The CDR3 nucleotides are TGCAGCGTTGAAGATCGAAGGGGAAGGAACTACGAGCAGTACTTC. This codes for CSVEDRRGRNYEQYF.

CDR3 in amino acids: CASSMGPVGSGYTF. The CDR3, as DNA: TGTGCCAGTAGTATGGGACCGGTAGGATCTGGCTACACCTTC. The chain combines TRBV19 with TRBJ1-2; tentatively, D is TRBD1 (5 bases). Trimming took 3 bases from V and 7 from J, leaving 15 bases between them. This CDR3 has 14 residues. Germline loops: CDR1 LNHDA, CDR2 SQIVND (reference sequence).

The J gene is TRBJ2-5, the V gene TRBV5-1; TRBD1 might be the D (5 bases). Trimming took off 0 bases at V and 2 bases at J, with 8 bases between the two ends. Germline CDR1 reads SGHRS; CDR2 reads YFSETQ. The CDR3 has 14 amino acids. The CDR3, as DNA: TGCGCCAGCAGCTTGGAGACAGTACAAGAGACCCAGTACTTC. It is translated as CASSLETVQETQYF.

The J gene is TRBJ1-2, the V gene TRBV5-6, with unresolved D. The germline V gene has CDR1 SGHDT and CDR2 YYEEEE. The CDR3 spans 12 residues. Trimming shortened V by 0 bases and J by 4 bases, and 4 bases separated the two germline ends. The CDR3: CASSLVVYGYTF. CDR3 in DNA: TGTGCCAGCAGCTTGGTGGTCTATGGCTACACCTTC.

Comment on this clone: The same CDR3 can be traced to other DNA sequences in this sample. V and J are TRBV12-3 or TRBV12-4 and TRBJ1-2; D is unresolved. Trimming took 8 bases from V and 5 from J, leaving 12 bases between them. The CDR3 is 12 residues long. CDR3 coding DNA: TGTGCCAGCTCTCTGGGAAGTTATGGCTACACCTTC. Translated, it gives CASSLGSYGYTF.

V gene TRBV29-1 combines with J gene TRBJ2-7, with D uncertain. Between the trimmed V and J ends, which lost 1 base and 2 bases, there was a span of 9 bases. This CDR3 contains 13 residues. The germline V gene has CDR1 SQVTM and CDR2 ANQGSEA. The CDR3 region is CSVEAGTPYEQYF. CDR3 nucleotides: TGCAGCGTTGAAGCAGGTACACCCTACGAGCAGTACTTC.

V usage is TRBV28 and J usage is TRBJ2-7; D is undetermined. This CDR3 has 14 amino acids. V was pared by 1 base and J by 2 bases, with 9 bases between. Germline-derived CDR1 and CDR2 are MDHEN and SYDVKM. This chain's CDR3 is CASSLLVGTYEQYF. The DNA of the CDR3 is TGTGCCAGCAGTTTATTAGTGGGGACCTACGAGCAGTACTTC.